This TCR beta chain was recovered during a study of T cell responses to AZD1222 COVID-19 vaccine. Study-level points and caveats: Clonal diversity may have been underestimated in mostly white British donors.

Regarding this clone: What it recognizes is unknown.

V lost 4 bases, J lost 4 bases, and 4 bases stayed unmatched. Germline CDR1 KGHDR, CDR2 SFDVKD. The CDR3 covers 15 residues. Clones were sequenced by immunoSEQ multiplex PCR, and TCRdb holds only the in-frame ones, with some missing. The sample has over 150,000 clones, approximately 90% seen once. Sequences were derived from peripheral blood, sampled on day 0 of AZD1222 vaccination. This clonotype was obtained from an adult in good health. The rearrangement joins TRBV24-1 to TRBJ2-1, with 9 bases aligning to TRBD2. The CDR3 loop reads CATSEPGLAYNEQFF. In DNA form, the CDR3 reads TGTGCCACCAGTGAGCCGGGACTAGCTTACAATGAGCAGTTCTTC.